This record looks at one T cell receptor beta chain sequence and its context. Its target is unknown. Sequencing was performed with immunoSEQ multiplex PCR; in TCRdb, only in-frame clones are kept and a portion is missing. Of about 50,000 clones listed, about 80% are singletons. The V gene's germline CDR1 is SGHRS and CDR2 YFSETQ. Trimming took off 4 bases at V and 1 base at J, with 11 bases between the two ends. The CDR3 has 14 amino acids. Collection occurred without any documented infections or immune events in donors. The data were taken from a study of identifying expanded T cells in peripheral blood. Study outcomes and limitations: Differentially abundant clones: 0.95 to 1.5 between replicates, approximately 15 at approximately 14 days, 18 to 20 at four. Approximately two-week clone count variance significantly increased as total template count grew.

What was sequenced was blood. This TCR was recovered from a person between 18 and 70 years old in good health. The chain links TRBV5-1 to TRBJ2-5; the D gene is possibly TRBD1 (6 bases). The chain's CDR3 is CASSQQGVQETQYF. The CDR3 DNA reads TGCGCCAGCAGCCAACAGGGAGTCCAAGAGACCCAGTACTTC.